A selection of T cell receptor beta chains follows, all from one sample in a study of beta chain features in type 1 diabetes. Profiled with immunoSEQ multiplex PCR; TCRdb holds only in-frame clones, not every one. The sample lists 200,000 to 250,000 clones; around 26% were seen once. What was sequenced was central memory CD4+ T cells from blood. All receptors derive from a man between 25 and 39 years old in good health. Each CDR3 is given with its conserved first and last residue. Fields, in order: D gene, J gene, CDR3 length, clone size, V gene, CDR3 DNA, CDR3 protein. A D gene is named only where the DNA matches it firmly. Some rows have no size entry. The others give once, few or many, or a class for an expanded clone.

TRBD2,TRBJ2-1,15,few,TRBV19,TGTGCCAGTAGTTCACTAGCGGGAGGGCTCAATGAGCAGTTCTTC,CASSSLAGGLNEQFF
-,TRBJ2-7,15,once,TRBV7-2,TGTGCCAGCAGCTTCGTTCTTAATCCGGCCGACGAGCAGTACTTC,CASSFVLNPADEQYF
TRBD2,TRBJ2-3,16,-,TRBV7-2,TGTGCCAGCAGCTTAGGCGGGAGGGCGGGCACAGATACGCAGTATTTT,CASSLGGRAGTDTQYF
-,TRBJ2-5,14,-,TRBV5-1,TGCGCCAGCAGCTTCCCGGACAGTCAAGAGACCCAGTACTTC,CASSFPDSQETQYF
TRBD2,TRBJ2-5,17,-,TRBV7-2,TGTGCCAGCAGCTTAGGGACTAGCGGGTCGTCAGTGGAGACCCAGTACTTC,CASSLGTSGSSVETQYF
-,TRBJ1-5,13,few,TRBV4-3,TGCGCCAGCAGCCAAGACTCGAATCAGCCCCAGCATTTT,CASSQDSNQPQHF
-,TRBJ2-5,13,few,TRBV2,TGTGCCAGCAGTGAAGAAGGGAAGGAGACCCAGTACTTC,CASSEEGKETQYF
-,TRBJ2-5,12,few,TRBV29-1,TGCAGCGTTGAACAGGGACGGGAGACCCAGTACTTC,CSVEQGRETQYF
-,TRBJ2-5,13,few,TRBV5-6,TGTGCCAGCAGCGCCCCCCCCGGCCGGCTATTCTACTTC,CASSAPPGRLFYF
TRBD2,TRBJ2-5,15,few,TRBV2,TGTGCCAGCAGTGAGGCTAGCGGGGGGGCCCAGACCCAGTACTTC,CASSEASGGAQTQYF
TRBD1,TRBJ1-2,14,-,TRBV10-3,TGTGCCATCAGCCCAGAAGACAGGGGCTATGGCTACACCTTC,CAISPEDRGYGYTF
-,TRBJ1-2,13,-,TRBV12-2,TGTGCAAGTCGCTTAGAGCCAATTGATGGCTACACCTTC,CASRLEPIDGYTF
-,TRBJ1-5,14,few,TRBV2,TGTGCCAGCATACAGGGTCTCAGCAATCAGCCCCAGCATTTT,CASIQGLSNQPQHF
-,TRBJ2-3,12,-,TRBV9,TGTGCCAGCAGCCAACGCACAGATACGCAGTATTTT,CASSQRTDTQYF
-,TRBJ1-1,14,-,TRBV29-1,TGCAGCGTTGAGGGTCAGACCATGAACACTGAAGCTTTCTTT,CSVEGQTMNTEAFF
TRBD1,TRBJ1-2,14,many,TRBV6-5,TGTGCCAGCGGAGAGGACAGGGGGAATTATGGCTACACCTTC,CASGEDRGNYGYTF
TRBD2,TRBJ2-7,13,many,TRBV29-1,TGCAGCGTAATAACTAGCGGGGCCTACGAGCAGTACTTC,CSVITSGAYEQYF
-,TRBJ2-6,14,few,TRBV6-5,TGTGCCAGCAGCTCAAGCTCTGGGGCCAACGTCCTGACTTTC,CASSSSSGANVLTF
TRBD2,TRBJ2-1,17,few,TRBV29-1,TGCAGCGCGTTGGGAGGTGTTGCGGGAGTACGCTACAATGAGCAGTTCTTC,CSALGGVAGVRYNEQFF
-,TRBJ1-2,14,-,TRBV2,TGTGCCAGCACCAAGACGGGAGCTAACTATGGCTACACCTTC,CASTKTGANYGYTF
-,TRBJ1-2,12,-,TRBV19,TGTGCCAGTAGTATAGACTCCTATGGCTACACCTTC,CASSIDSYGYTF
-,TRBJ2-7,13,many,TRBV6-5,TGTGCCAGCAGACGGGACAACACCTACGAGCAGTACTTC,CASRRDNTYEQYF
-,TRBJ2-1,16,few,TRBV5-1,TGCGCCAGCAGTTCCGAAGCATTGAGCTCCTACAATGAGCAGTTCTTC,CASSSEALSSYNEQFF
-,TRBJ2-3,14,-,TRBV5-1,TGCGCCAGCAACGAACTACAGGGTCCAGATACGCAGTATTTT,CASNELQGPDTQYF
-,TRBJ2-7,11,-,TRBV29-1,TGCAGCGGCTGGGCAGTCCACGAGCAGTACTTC,CSGWAVHEQYF
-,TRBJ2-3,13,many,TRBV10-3,TGTGCCACCAGGGGCAGAAGCACAGATACGCAGTATTTT,CATRGRSTDTQYF
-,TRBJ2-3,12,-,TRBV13,TGTGCCAGCAGCACTGGGACAGATACGCAGTATTTT,CASSTGTDTQYF
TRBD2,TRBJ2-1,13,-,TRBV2,TGTGCCAGCAAGGGACTAGCGGACAATGAGCAGTTCTTC,CASKGLADNEQFF
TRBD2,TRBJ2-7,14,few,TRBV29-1,TGCAGCGTTGGTGTAGCGGGGGTGGTGGACGAGCAGTACTTC,CSVGVAGVVDEQYF
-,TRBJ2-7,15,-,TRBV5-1,TGCGCCAGCAGCTTGTCATCCGGACCCGGCTACGAGCAGTACTTC,CASSLSSGPGYEQYF
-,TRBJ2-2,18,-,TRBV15,TGTGCCACCAGCACCCAGACGGACTTAACGCCGGGGTCCGGGGAGCTGTTTTTT,CATSTQTDLTPGSGELFF
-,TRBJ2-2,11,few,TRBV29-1,TGCAGCGGGACCCACACCGGGGAGCTGTTTTTT,CSGTHTGELFF
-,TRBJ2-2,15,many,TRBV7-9,TGTGCCAGCAGCTTAGCCCTGACGGTGGCCGGGGAGCTGTTTTTT,CASSLALTVAGELFF
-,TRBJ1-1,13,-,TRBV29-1,TGCAGCGTTGCTTACGGTGTGAACACTGAAGCTTTCTTT,CSVAYGVNTEAFF
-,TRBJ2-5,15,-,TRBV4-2,TGTGCCAGCAGCGCGGGCGGCACAGGGCAAGAGACCCAGTACTTC,CASSAGGTGQETQYF